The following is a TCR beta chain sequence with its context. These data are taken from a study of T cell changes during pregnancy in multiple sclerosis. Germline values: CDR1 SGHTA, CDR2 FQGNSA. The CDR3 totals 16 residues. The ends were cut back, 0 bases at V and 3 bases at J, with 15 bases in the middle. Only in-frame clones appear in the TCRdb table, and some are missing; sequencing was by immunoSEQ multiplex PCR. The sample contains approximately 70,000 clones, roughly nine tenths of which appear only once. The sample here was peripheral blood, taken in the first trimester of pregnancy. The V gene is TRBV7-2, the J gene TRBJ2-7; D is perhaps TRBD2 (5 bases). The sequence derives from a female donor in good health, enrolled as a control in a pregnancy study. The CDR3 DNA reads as TGTGCCAGCAGCTTAGCGAGAGGAGGCAGATTCTACGAGCAGTACTTC. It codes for CASSLARGGRFYEQYF.